In this sample, the clone carrying this T cell receptor beta chain turned up once. Its antigen is undetermined. Measured with immunoSEQ multiplex PCR; TCRdb has only the in-frame clones, and not every one. The data show about 130,000 clones, with about four fifths seen just once and around 3% held by the top ten. The V end was cut by 4 bases, the J end by 3 bases, with 16 bases between. Germline CDR1 is MGHRA and CDR2 is YSYEKL. The CDR3 loop spans 15 amino acids. This record comes from a study of radiation and T cells in renal cell carcinoma. About the research overall: Nephrectomy followed 15 Gy stereotactic body radiation by 4 weeks.

Study observations and caveats: From baseline, blood top tumor clonotypes peaked at 2 weeks post-radiation.

The time point was: baseline pretreatment blood. Treatment: 15 Gy SBRT to primary tumor, nephrectomy 4 weeks later. This clonotype originated in a woman between 55 and 75 years old with renal cell carcinoma. This specimen was blood, taken from a patient whose treatment included radiotherapy and nephrectomy. The J gene is TRBJ2-7, the V gene TRBV4-1, with D possibly being TRBD2 (5 bases). The CDR3 nucleotides read TGCGCCAGCAGCCCCGGTCAGTCGGGAATCTACGAGCAGTACTTC. The encoded protein is CASSPGQSGIYEQYF.